This T cell receptor (beta chain) was retrieved from a study of blood T cells in healthy people across ages. Study-wide results and caveats: Expanded clonotype shifts may have been confounded, as the donors had an unknown CMV status. A roughly linear age-dependent decrease characterized TCR beta diversity per million T cells.

It was with a sample-barcoded 5' primer and a J-beta primer mix that a second PCR of roughly 7 to 12 cycles was run. MiXCR, applied by TCRdb to the 5' RACE reads, yields one record per CDR3 protein. Among 710,000 or so distinct CDR3 sequences listed, approximately 31% were seen once. This clonotype was recorded at least ten times. The target antigen is unknown. Germline V gene lookup returns CDR1 DFQATT and CDR2 SNEGSKA (reference sequence). CDR3 length: 12 amino acids. Trimming removed 6 bases from V and 1 base from J, with 9 bases in between. In each sample, at least 6.5 million PBMCs were isolated. Total RNA, at least 6 micrograms per sample, was extracted from PBMCs.

The sample was blood. The chain carries TRBV20-1 and TRBJ2-5; D not resolved. The source is a woman older than 75 in good health. The CDR3 reads CSAGPTQETQYF. The CDR3 DNA is TGCAGTGCCGGACCCACCCAAGAGACCCAGTACTTC.